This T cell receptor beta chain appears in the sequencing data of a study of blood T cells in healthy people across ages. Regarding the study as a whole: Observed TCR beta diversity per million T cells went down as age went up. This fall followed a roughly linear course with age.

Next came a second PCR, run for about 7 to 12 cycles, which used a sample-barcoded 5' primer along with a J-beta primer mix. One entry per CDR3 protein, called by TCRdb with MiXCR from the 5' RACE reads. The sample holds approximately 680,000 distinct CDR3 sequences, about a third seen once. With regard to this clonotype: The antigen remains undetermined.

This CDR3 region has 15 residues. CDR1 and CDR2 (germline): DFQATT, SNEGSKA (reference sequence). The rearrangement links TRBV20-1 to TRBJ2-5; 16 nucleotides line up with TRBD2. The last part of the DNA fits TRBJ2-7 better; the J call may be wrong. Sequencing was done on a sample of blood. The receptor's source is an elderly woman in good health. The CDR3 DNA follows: TGCAGTGCCGATGGGACTAGCGGGAGGGGCTACGAGCAGTACTTC. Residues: CSADGTSGRGYEQYF.